These 21 T cell receptor beta chains came from one sample sequenced in a study of regulatory T cells in long-lasting Graves disease. Building the TCR beta libraries relied on iRepertoire HTBI primers, and CDR3 regions underwent Arm-PCR. One entry per CDR3 protein results from TCRdb running MiXCR on the multiplex PCR reads. The data contain about 470,000 distinct CDR3 sequences, around a fifth of them singletons. Time point indicated: persistent/refractory GD, antithyroid drugs over 5 years with positive TRAb. PBMC RNA was the source of the TCR library. This specimen consisted of peripheral blood mononuclear cells (PBMCs), obtained when the disease was refractory, from a patient treated with antithyroid drugs. The receptors originated from a female donor with Graves disease.

The table lists this clonotype with a few counts. One end of the junction fails to match germline, which may point to a read error. V usage is TRBV7-7 and J usage is TRBJ2-5; 9 positions match TRBD1. The CDR3 runs 15 residues. From germline, CDR1 is SSHAT and CDR2 FNYEAQ (reference sequence). The CDR3 here is CASSAGTGLGETQYF. The DNA for the CDR3 is TGTGCTAGCAGCGCGGGGACAGGGTTAGGAGAGACCCAGTACTTC.

This clonotype was seen more than once but under ten times. The chain is built from TRBV20-1 and TRBJ2-2; tentatively, D is TRBD1 (6 bases). This CDR3 is 14 amino acids long. In germline, CDR1 is DFQATT, CDR2 SNEGSKA (reference sequence). The CDR3 spells CSASGTRSPGELFF. CDR3 nucleotide sequence: TGCAGCGCCTCCGGGACAAGGAGCCCCGGGGAGCTGTTTTTT.

This clonotype was detected ten times or more. The chain recombines TRBV2 with TRBJ1-6; D is ambiguous. The germline V and J ends were trimmed by 0 bases and 7 bases, with 7 bases remaining between them. The germline V gene encodes CDR1 SNHLY and CDR2 FYNNEI. The CDR3 runs to 14 residues. CDR3 coding DNA: TGTGCCAGCAGTGAAGCGCCAGAAAATTCACCCCTCCACTTT. This codes for CASSEAPENSPLHF.

This chain joins TRBV20-1 and TRBJ1-2; 8 nucleotides agree with TRBD1. The CDR3 spans 12 residues. V lost 5 bases to trimming and J lost 5 bases; unmatched junction nucleotides: 4. Per the germline V gene, CDR1 is DFQATT and CDR2 is SNEGSKA (reference sequence). DNA of the CDR3: TGCAGTGCTGGGAGACAGGGGTATGGCTACACCTTC. This codes for CSAGRQGYGYTF.

The chain carries TRBV3-1 and TRBJ1-1; D not certain. V lost 0 bases to trimming and J lost 6 bases, with 8 bases between them. CDR1 and CDR2 from the germline V gene are LGHDT and YNNKEL (reference sequence). This CDR3 is 13 amino acids long. This CDR3 reads CASSQDMYSEAFF. CDR3 DNA: TGTGCCAGCAGCCAAGATATGTATTCTGAAGCTTTCTTT.

This clonotype was seen only a few times. CDR3 sequence reads: CASSLASAYYGYTF. In nucleotides, the CDR3 is TGTGCCAGCAGCTTAGCATCAGCTTACTATGGCTACACCTTC. V is TRBV7-9 and J is TRBJ1-2; no reliable D call. This CDR3 has 14 amino acids. In germline, CDR1 is SEHNR, CDR2 FQNEAQ (reference sequence). V was clipped by 0 bases and J by 3 bases, with 8 bases between them.

This clonotype was detected many times. This chain connects TRBV7-2 to TRBJ2-7; D possibly corresponds to TRBD1 (7 bases). The CDR3 covers 15 residues. V gave up 2 bases and J gave up 3 bases, with 14 bases separating them. Per the germline V gene, CDR1 is SGHTA and CDR2 is FQGNSA. The CDR3 protein is CASSLSGDSHYEQYF. CDR3 nucleotides: TGTGCCAGCAGCTTATCGGGGGACAGCCACTACGAGCAGTACTTC.

The chain links TRBV7-9 to TRBJ2-3, with 10 nucleotides matching TRBD2. Looked up from germline, CDR1 is SEHNR and CDR2 is FQNEAQ (reference sequence). The junction had 5 bases not matched to a gene; V was cut back by 1 base and J by 4 bases. This CDR3 has 16 residues. The CDR3 loop is CASSLVAAGGADTQYF. As DNA, the CDR3 is TGTGCCAGCAGCTTAGTGGCAGCGGGAGGGGCAGATACGCAGTATTTT.

This chain joins TRBV5-4 and TRBJ2-7; 8 bases align to TRBD1. CDR1 and CDR2 from the germline V gene are SGHNT and YYREEE (reference sequence). V gave up 4 bases and J gave up 4 bases; unmatched junction bases: 13. The CDR3 length is 16 residues. In nucleotides, the CDR3 is TGTGCCAGCAGCCCCTCGAGGCAGGGGGCTTCTTACGAGCAGTACTTC. It translates to CASSPSRQGASYEQYF.

The table lists this clonotype with many counts. V usage is TRBV12-3 or TRBV12-4 and J usage is TRBJ1-5; TRBD1 matches at 8 bases. Losses at the gene ends were 1 base for V and 7 bases for J; bases not matched to a gene: 6. The length of the CDR3 is 15 residues. Here the CDR3 DNA reads TGTGCCAGCAGTTTAGGGGACAGGCTGCACCAGCCCCAGCATTTT. Protein: CASSLGDRLHQPQHF.

To note about this clonotype: A single base separates this from a much larger clone, so it may be a read error. The gene calls are TRBV28 and TRBJ2-7; 10 nucleotides match TRBD2. The CDR3 spans 14 residues. Germline values: CDR1 MDHEN, CDR2 SYDVKM. The V segment lost 5 bases and the J segment 5 bases; nucleotides outside the gene matches: 6. CDR3: CASSPSGRIHEQYF. DNA for the CDR3: TGTGCCAGCAGTCCTAGCGGGAGAATCCACGAGCAGTACTTC. Variable domain in full (rest from reference TRBV28 and TRBJ2-7): DVKVTQSSRYLVKRTGEKVFLECVQDMDHENMFWYRQDPGLGLRLIYFSYDVKMKEKGDIPEGYSVSREKKERFSLILESASTNQTSMYLCASSPSGRIHEQYFGPGTRLTVT.

For this clonotype: This may arise from a read error, as a much more abundant clone is one base away. CDR3 in DNA: TGTGCCAGCAGTGATGAACGCCCGGACGGGGGCTACACCTTC. It translates to CASSDERPDGGYTF. This chain uses TRBV27 with TRBJ1-2; D remains ambiguous. V dropped 5 bases and J dropped 8 bases, with 18 bases sitting between them. CDR3 size: 14 residues. Looked up from germline, CDR1 is MNHEY and CDR2 is SMNVEV (reference sequence).

This clonotype occurred many times. The genes are TRBV6-1 and TRBJ2-2; D is unclear. CDR3 length: 12 amino acids. Trimming shortened V by 5 bases and J by 2 bases, and 3 bases separated the two germline ends. The germline CDR1 and CDR2 sequences are MNHNS and SASEGT. This CDR3 is CASSHNTGELFF. In DNA, the CDR3 is TGTGCCAGCAGTCATAACACCGGGGAGCTGTTTTTT.

V usage is TRBV28 and J usage is TRBJ2-7; 11 bases agree with TRBD1. The junction had 12 bases not matched to a gene; V was cut back by 8 bases and J by 3 bases. Germline V gene lookup returns CDR1 MDHEN and CDR2 SYDVKM. The CDR3 is 16 amino acids. The CDR3 loop is CASSPSGTGGIYEQYF. The CDR3 coding sequence is TGTGCCAGCTCACCCTCCGGGACAGGGGGAATCTACGAGCAGTACTTC.

This clonotype came up many times. This rearrangement joins TRBV7-2 to TRBJ2-5, with D unclear. Trimming shortened V by 8 bases and J by 2 bases, and 15 bases separated the two germline ends. Germline CDR1 SGHTA, CDR2 FQGNSA. The CDR3 is 14 residues long. The CDR3 DNA sequence: TGTGCCAGCGCTAATAGTAGAGCACAAGAGACCCAGTACTTC. Its protein product is CASANSRAQETQYF.

This clonotype was seen many times. The genes are TRBV7-6 and TRBJ2-2, with 10 bases fitting TRBD1. V gave up 5 bases and J gave up 4 bases; unmatched junction bases: 4. This CDR3 spans 15 amino acids. Germline values: CDR1 SGHVS, CDR2 FNYEAQ. The CDR3 spells CASSIGQGGTGELFF. In DNA form, the CDR3 reads TGTGCCAGCAGCATAGGACAGGGGGGCACCGGGGAGCTGTTTTTT.

CDR3 amino acids: CASSPRSSSYNEQFF. The CDR3 DNA is TGTGCCAGCAGCCCTCGAAGTAGCTCCTACAATGAGCAGTTCTTC. The V gene is TRBV3-1, the J gene TRBJ2-1; D is undetermined. This CDR3 has 15 residues. The ends were cut back, 4 bases at V and 0 bases at J, with 10 bases in the middle. Looked up from germline, CDR1 is LGHDT and CDR2 is YNNKEL (reference sequence).

This clonotype came up a few times. The J gene is TRBJ2-5, the V gene TRBV7-6; D is perhaps TRBD1 (5 bases). Between the trimmed V and J ends, which lost 4 bases and 4 bases, there was a span of 13 bases. CDR1 SGHVS and CDR2 FNYEAQ come from the germline V gene. This CDR3 is built from 14 residues. This CDR3 is CASSSSTVRETQYF. CDR3 DNA: TGTGCCAGCAGCTCATCGACAGTCAGAGAGACCCAGTACTTC. Supplemented by reference TRBV7-6 and TRBJ2-5, the full variable domain reads GAGVSQSPRYKVTKRGQDVALRCDPISGHVSLYWYRQALGQGPEFLTYFNYEAQQDKSGLPNDRFSAERPEGSISTLTIQRTEQRDSAMYRCASSSSTVRETQYFGPGTRLLVL.

Concerning this clonotype: This may be a read error, as it is one base from a much larger clone. The chain recombines TRBV11-2 with TRBJ2-4; D gene ambiguous. Germline loops: CDR1 SGHAT, CDR2 FQNNGV. Trimming shortened V by 5 bases and J by 0 bases, and 8 bases separated the two germline ends. The CDR3 is 14 residues long. CDR3 sequence: CASSPELAKNIQYF. Here the CDR3 DNA reads TGTGCCAGCAGCCCCGAGTTAGCCAAAAACATTCAGTACTTC.

DNA for the CDR3: TGTGCCAGCAGTTACCTAATGACGGTCCGTCGGAGGGGTGGCTACACCTTC. It specifies CASSYLMTVRRRGGYTF. The chain joins TRBV6-7 to TRBJ1-2; possible D gene TRBD1, 5 bases. TRBV6-7 is an ORF, with its function uncertain. This CDR3 region has 17 residues. The V end lost 2 bases, the J end lost 7 bases, and 23 bases lay between the germline ends.

The genes are TRBV20-1 and TRBJ2-1; 8 bases line up with TRBD1. The J segment lost 3 bases and the V segment lost 6 bases, leaving 1 base of the junction unmatched. Germline loops: CDR1 DFQATT, CDR2 SNEGSKA (reference sequence). The CDR3 extends over 12 amino acids. For the CDR3, the DNA is TGCAGTGCCGGACAGGGCTACAATGAGCAGTTCTTC. Protein: CSAGQGYNEQFF.